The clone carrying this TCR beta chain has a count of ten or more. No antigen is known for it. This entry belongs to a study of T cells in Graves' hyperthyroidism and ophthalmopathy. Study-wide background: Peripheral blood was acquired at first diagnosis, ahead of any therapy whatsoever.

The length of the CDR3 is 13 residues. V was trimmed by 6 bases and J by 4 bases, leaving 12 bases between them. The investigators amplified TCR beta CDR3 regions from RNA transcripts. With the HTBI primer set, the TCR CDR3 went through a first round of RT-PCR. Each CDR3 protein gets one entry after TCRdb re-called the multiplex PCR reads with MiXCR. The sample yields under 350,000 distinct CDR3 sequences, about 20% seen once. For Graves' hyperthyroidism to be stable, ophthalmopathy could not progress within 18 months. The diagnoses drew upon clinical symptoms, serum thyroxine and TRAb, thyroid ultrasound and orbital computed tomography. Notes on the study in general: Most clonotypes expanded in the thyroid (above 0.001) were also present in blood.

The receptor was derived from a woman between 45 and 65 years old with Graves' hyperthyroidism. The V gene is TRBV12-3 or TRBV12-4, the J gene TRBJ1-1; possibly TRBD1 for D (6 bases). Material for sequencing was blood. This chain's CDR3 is CASRNTGSTEAFF. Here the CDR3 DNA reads TGTGCCAGCAGAAACACAGGGTCCACTGAAGCTTTCTTT.